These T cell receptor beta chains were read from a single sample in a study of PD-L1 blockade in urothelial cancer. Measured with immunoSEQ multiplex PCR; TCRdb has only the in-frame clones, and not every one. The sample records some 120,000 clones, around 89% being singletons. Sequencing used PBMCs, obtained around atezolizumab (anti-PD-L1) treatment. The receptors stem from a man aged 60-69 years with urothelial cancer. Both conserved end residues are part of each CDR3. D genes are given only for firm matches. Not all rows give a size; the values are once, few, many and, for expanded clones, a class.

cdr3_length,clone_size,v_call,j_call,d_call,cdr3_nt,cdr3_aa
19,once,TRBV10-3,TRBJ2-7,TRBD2,TGTGCCATCAGTGAGTCAATAGGGACTAGCGGGAAAGGCTCCTACGAGCAGTACTTC,CAISESIGTSGKGSYEQYF
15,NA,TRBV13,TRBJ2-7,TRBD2,TGTGCCAGCAGATTCCGGGGGGGAAGCTCCTACGAGCAGTACTTC,CASRFRGGSSYEQYF
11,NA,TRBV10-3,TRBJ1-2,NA,TGTGCCACCGTCTATGGGCAGGGCTACACCTTC,CATVYGQGYTF
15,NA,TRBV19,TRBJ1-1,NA,TGTGCCAGTAGTATAGAGCACAGAAGTGGTACTGAAGCTTTCTTT,CASSIEHRSGTEAFF
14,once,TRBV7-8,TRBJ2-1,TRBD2,TGTGCCAGCAGCTTAGTACTAGCGGGGAGGGAGCAGTTCTTC,CASSLVLAGREQFF
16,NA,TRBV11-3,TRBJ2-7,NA,TGTGCCAGCAGCTTAGGGCTGACAGCGTCCCAATACGAGCAGTACTTC,CASSLGLTASQYEQYF
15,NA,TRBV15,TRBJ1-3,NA,TGTGCCACCAGCAGAGATCTGGGGGGTGGAAACACCATATATTTT,CATSRDLGGGNTIYF
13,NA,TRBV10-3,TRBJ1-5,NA,TGTGCCATCAGCCCGGGGGAGGGCCGGCCCCAGCATTTT,CAISPGEGRPQHF
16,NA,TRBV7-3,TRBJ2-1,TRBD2,TGTGCCAGCAGCTTATCGAGCGGGAGCTCCTACAATGAGCAGTTCTTC,CASSLSSGSSYNEQFF
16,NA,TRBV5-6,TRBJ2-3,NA,TGTGCCAGCAGCTTGGTTGTCGGTCTTAACACAGATACGCAGTATTTT,CASSLVVGLNTDTQYF
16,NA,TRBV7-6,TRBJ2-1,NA,TGTGCCAGCAGCTTTGGACAGCCCAGCTCCTACAATGAGCAGTTCTTC,CASSFGQPSSYNEQFF